Below, 29 T cell receptor beta chains from the same sample are listed, as sequenced in a study of T cells in Graves' hyperthyroidism and ophthalmopathy. Amplification of TCR beta CDR3 regions was performed using RNA transcripts as template. The HTBI primer set served for first-round RT-PCR of the TCR CDR3. MiXCR, applied by TCRdb to the multiplex PCR reads, yields one record per CDR3 protein. The profile shows roughly 200,000 distinct CDR3 sequences, approximately 20% of them singletons. The source material was blood. The receptors derive from a man aged 35-49 years with Graves' hyperthyroidism.

This clonotype was seen many times. J is TRBJ1-5 and V is TRBV28; D may be TRBD1 (5 bases). Looked up from germline, CDR1 is MDHEN and CDR2 is SYDVKM. The length of the CDR3 is 14 residues. Trimming took 3 bases from V and 4 from J, leaving 10 bases between them. The DNA for the CDR3 is TGTGCCAGCAGTTTCGGGGGGACTAATCAGCCCCAGCATTTT. Translating it yields CASSFGGTNQPQHF.

This clonotype was recorded at least ten times. V usage is TRBV20-1 and J usage is TRBJ2-1; either TRBD1 or TRBD2 may fit D (6 bases each). The V end was cut by 3 bases, the J end by 6 bases, with 15 bases between. The CDR3 has 14 residues. Germline V gene lookup returns CDR1 DFQATT and CDR2 SNEGSKA (reference sequence). CDR3 bases: TGCAGTGCTAGGGAGGGGGTGGCAGTCAATGAGCAGTTCTTC. This sequence encodes CSAREGVAVNEQFF.

This clonotype was counted many times. The rearrangement joins TRBV24-1 to TRBJ2-1; 8 nucleotides align to TRBD1. This CDR3 spans 16 amino acids. V shed 4 bases, J shed 4 bases, and the junction held 8 bases outside the gene matches. CDR1 is KGHDR and CDR2 is SFDVKD in the germline V gene. CDR3 nucleotide sequence: TGTGCCACCAGTGACACGACAGGGGAGAAGTACAATGAGCAGTTCTTC. It is translated as CATSDTTGEKYNEQFF.

This clonotype was seen at least ten times. V is TRBV20-1 and J is TRBJ1-2; weak D call: TRBD1 (5 bases). Germline values: CDR1 DFQATT, CDR2 SNEGSKA (reference sequence). With 6 bases removed from V and 2 bases from J, the gap between germline ends came to 10 bases. The CDR3 has 12 amino acids. Here the CDR3 DNA reads TGCAGTGCGGTGGGGGGAAACTATGGCTACACCTTC. As protein: CSAVGGNYGYTF.

The sample holds many counts of this clonotype. The chain combines TRBV7-9 with TRBJ2-7; D gene ambiguous. Trimming removed 5 bases from V and 2 bases from J, with 7 bases in between. The CDR3 sequence is 12 residues long. In germline, CDR1 is SEHNR, CDR2 FQNEAQ (reference sequence). CDR3 bases: TGTGCCAGCAGCGGCCGGGCCTACGAGCAGTACTTC. Translation gives CASSGRAYEQYF.

This clonotype has at least ten counts. CDR3 residues: CASSEAGTGPLAQHF. The CDR3 coding sequence is TGTGCCAGCAGTGAAGCTGGGACAGGGCCCCTGGCCCAGCATTTT. The chain combines TRBV6-1 with TRBJ1-5, with 9 bases fitting TRBD1. Germline V gene sequence: CDR1 MNHNS, CDR2 SASEGT. V trimming: 0 bases; J trimming: 11 bases; junction bases outside the gene matches: 8. The CDR3 length is 15 residues.

This clonotype was counted a few times. This sequence joins TRBV3-1 and TRBJ2-7; D is unresolved. Between the trimmed V and J ends, which lost 1 base and 0 bases, there was a span of 7 bases. CDR1 and CDR2 from the germline V gene are LGHDT and YNNKEL (reference sequence). This CDR3 has 14 residues. The CDR3 nucleotides read TGTGCCAGCAGCCAAGGAGCAACCTCCTACGAGCAGTACTTC. It codes for CASSQGATSYEQYF.

This clonotype was observed many times. The gene calls are TRBV28 and TRBJ2-3, with D hard to call. Trimming shortened V by 5 bases and J by 1 base, and 10 bases separated the two germline ends. From germline, CDR1 is MDHEN and CDR2 SYDVKM. The CDR3 length is 14 residues. The CDR3, as DNA: TGTGCCAGCAGTATGGGGTCGGGCACAGATACGCAGTATTTT. Translated: CASSMGSGTDTQYF.

The table lists this clonotype with a count of one. A read error is possible here, since a much larger clone lies one base away. In DNA, the CDR3 is TGTGCCAGCGGCTTAGGGACAGGGAGCGCATCCCATGAGCAGTTCTTC. Its translation is CASGLGTGSASHEQFF. V usage is TRBV7-3 and J usage is TRBJ2-1; TRBD1 agrees at 9 bases. The CDR3 has 16 residues. Germline V CDR1 and CDR2: SGHTA, FQGTGA.

A remark on this clonotype: Just one base apart from a much larger clone, this may be a read error. The rearrangement uses TRBV28 and TRBJ2-5; 16 bases fit TRBD2. CDR1 is MDHEN and CDR2 is SYDVKM in the germline V gene. The CDR3 consists of 16 residues. CDR3 DNA: TGTGCCAACAGTCCAGGGACTAGCGGGGGGGAGATGACCCAGTACTTC. It codes for CANSPGTSGGEMTQYF. Variable domain in full (rest from reference TRBV28 and TRBJ2-5): DVKVTQSSRYLVKRTGEKVFLECVQDMDHENMFWYRQDPGLGLRLIYFSYDVKMKEKGDIPEGYSVSREKKERFSLILESASTNQTSMYLCANSPGTSGGEMTQYFGPGTRLLVL.

In this sample, this clonotype turned up a few times. This rearrangement joins TRBV11-2 to TRBJ2-3; 7 bases are shared with TRBD2. Germline lookup yields CDR1 SGHAT and CDR2 FQNNGV. The trim removed 5 bases at V and 2 bases at J, leaving 4 bases unmatched. This CDR3 has 14 residues. CDR3 sequence (DNA): TGTGCCAGCAGCCAAGGGAGGGACACAGATACGCAGTATTTT. Protein: CASSQGRDTDTQYF.

The chain joins TRBV6-1 to TRBJ1-3; TRBD1 matches at 8 bases. V lost 6 bases and J lost 4; bases outside the gene matches: 8. CDR3 length equals 15 residues. Per germline, CDR1 MNHNS and CDR2 SASEGT. The CDR3 coding sequence is TGTGCCAGCAGCCCGACAGGGGCGTTAGGAAACACCATATATTTT. Translated, it gives CASSPTGALGNTIYF.

This clonotype occurred many times. The chain is built from TRBV28 and TRBJ1-1; D possibly corresponds to TRBD1 (6 bases). CDR1 MDHEN and CDR2 SYDVKM come from the germline V gene. V lost 4 bases to trimming and J lost 1 base, with 10 bases between them. This CDR3 contains 14 residues. The chain's CDR3 is CASSSGTPNTEAFF. CDR3 bases: TGTGCCAGCAGTTCCGGGACACCGAACACTGAAGCTTTCTTT.

This clonotype has a count of ten or more. V usage is TRBV6-8 and J usage is TRBJ2-1, with D tentatively TRBD2 (5 bases). CDR1 is MNHGY and CDR2 is SAAAGT in the germline V gene. The CDR3 length is 16 residues. Trimming pared 0 bases from V and 5 bases from J, leaving 14 bases between. The CDR3, as DNA: TGTGCCAGCAGTTACTCTGGGTGGTGGGAGCACAATGAGCAGTTCTTC. Translation gives CASSYSGWWEHNEQFF.

This clonotype occurred many times. This chain links TRBV28 with TRBJ2-3; D gene uncertain. The length of the CDR3 is 11 residues. In germline, CDR1 is MDHEN, CDR2 SYDVKM. V was clipped by 8 bases and J by 2 bases, with 5 bases between them. The DNA for the CDR3 is TGTGCCAGCCGTGACACAGATACGCAGTATTTT. Encoded protein: CASRDTDTQYF. Based on the CDR3 plus reference TRBV28 and TRBJ2-3, the full variable domain is DVKVTQSSRYLVKRTGEKVFLECVQDMDHENMFWYRQDPGLGLRLIYFSYDVKMKEKGDIPEGYSVSREKKERFSLILESASTNQTSMYLCASRDTDTQYFGPGTRLTVL.

In this sample, this clonotype turned up many times. As DNA, the CDR3 is TGCAGTGCAACGGAAGCAAATGGCTATGGCTACACCTTC. Translating it yields CSATEANGYGYTF. The rearrangement uses TRBV20-1 and TRBJ1-2, with D hard to call. Looked up from germline, CDR1 is DFQATT and CDR2 is SNEGSKA (reference sequence). Trimming removed 6 bases from V and 4 bases from J, with 15 bases in between. CDR3 length: 13 residues.

This clonotype was recorded only once. This CDR3 is missing its conserved last phenylalanine or tryptophan, likely due to a read error. V is TRBV9 and J is TRBJ1-1; D is undetermined. Looked up from germline, CDR1 is SGDLS and CDR2 is YYNGEE. The CDR3 covers 13 residues. Trimming removed 0 bases from V and 1 base from J, with 4 bases in between. The chain's CDR3 is CASSVGPNTEAFS. CDR3 in DNA: TGTGCCAGCAGCGTAGGTCCGAACACTGAAGCTTTCTCT.

This chain links TRBV4-2 with TRBJ1-5; TRBD1 matches 7 bases. This CDR3 region has 15 residues. Germline V gene lookup returns CDR1 LGHNA and CDR2 YNFKEQ. V was clipped by 0 bases and J by 7 bases; unmatched bases: 6. The CDR3 bases are TGTGCCAGCAGCCAAGAGGGAGGGGGCGTGCAGCCCCAGCATTTT. Its protein is CASSQEGGGVQPQHF.

At least ten counts were recorded for this clonotype. The genes are TRBV11-3 and TRBJ2-3, with D perhaps TRBD1 or TRBD2 (5 bases each). V lost 4 bases, J lost 2 bases, and 10 bases lay in between. The germline gives CDR1 SGHNT, CDR2 YENEEA. There are 14 residues in the CDR3. DNA of the CDR3: TGTGCCAGCAGCTCCGGGACCTACACAGATACGCAGTATTTT. It is translated as CASSSGTYTDTQYF. Full variable domain (remainder filled in from reference TRBV11-3 and TRBJ2-3): EAGVVQSPRYKIIEKKQPVAFWCNPISGHNTLYWYLQNLGQGPELLIRYENEEAVDDSQLPKDRFSAERLKGVDSTLKIQPAELGDSAVYLCASSSGTYTDTQYFGPGTRLTVL.

This clonotype was seen at least ten times. The chain carries TRBV12-3 or TRBV12-4 and TRBJ1-3, with 11 bases matching TRBD1. The CDR3 extends over 14 amino acids. V was pared by 6 bases and J by 4 bases, with 2 bases of the junction left unmatched. The chain's CDR3 is CASRRTGGGNTIYF. The CDR3 bases are TGTGCCAGCAGGCGGACAGGGGGCGGAAACACCATATATTTT.

Notes on this clonotype: One base away lies a much larger clone, so this may be a sequencing read error. The chain carries TRBV2 and TRBJ2-5; 9 positions agree with TRBD1. This CDR3 has 12 residues. CDR1 and CDR2 from the germline V gene are SNHLY and FYNNEI. CDR3 amino acids: CGSRDREGTQYF. DNA for the CDR3: TGTGGCAGCAGGGACAGGGAAGGGACCCAGTACTTC. Filled out from reference TRBV2 and TRBJ2-5, the complete variable domain reads EPEVTQTPSHQVTQMGQEVILRCVPISNHLYFYWYRQILGQKVEFLVSFYNNEISEKSEIFDDQFSVERPDGSNFTLKIRSTKLEDSAMYFCGSRDREGTQYFGPGTRLLVL.

This clonotype was seen more than once but under ten times. The rearrangement uses TRBV3-1 and TRBJ2-5; D uncertain. V lost 1 base and J 7 bases, leaving 7 bases between the germline ends. This CDR3 contains 12 residues. Looked up from germline, CDR1 is LGHDT and CDR2 is YNNKEL (reference sequence). The DNA for the CDR3 is TGTGCCAGCAGCCAAGGAGGTGGGACCCAGTACTTC. Translated, it gives CASSQGGGTQYF.

A note on this clonotype: An end of the junction differs from the germline gene, which may be a read error. The V call is TRBV7-3, the J call TRBJ2-1; perhaps TRBD2 as D (8 bases). CDR3 length: 18 residues. Germline V gene data show CDR1 as SGHTA and CDR2 as FQGTGA. DNA for the CDR3: TGTGCCAGCCCGATCATGTCGGGAGGGGGCGTCTTGACCAATGAGCAGTCCTTC. Protein sequence: CASPIMSGGGVLTNEQSF.

This clonotype was found many times. CDR3 loop: CASSQNRVRPQHF. DNA of the CDR3: TGTGCCAGCAGCCAAAACAGGGTAAGGCCCCAGCATTTT. The J gene is TRBJ1-5, the V gene TRBV3-1, with D perhaps TRBD1 (6 bases). The V end lost 2 bases, the J end lost 9 bases, and 11 bases lay between the germline ends. Germline-derived CDR1 and CDR2 are LGHDT and YNNKEL (reference sequence). CDR3 length equals 13 residues. Combining the CDR3 with reference TRBV3-1 and TRBJ1-5 gives the whole variable domain DTAVSQTPKYLVTQMGNDKSIKCEQNLGHDTMYWYKQDSKKFLKIMFSYNNKELIINETVPNRFSPKSPDKAHLNLHINSLELGDSAVYFCASSQNRVRPQHFGDGTRLSIL.

In its sample, this clonotype was seen many times. J is TRBJ1-5 and V is TRBV28, with TRBD1 matching 8 bases. The CDR3 length is 14 residues. In germline, CDR1 is MDHEN, CDR2 SYDVKM. J lost 7 bases, V lost 7 bases, and 9 bases had no gene match. The CDR3 reads CASKTGAYKQPQHF. CDR3 DNA: TGTGCCAGCAAGACAGGGGCTTATAAACAGCCCCAGCATTTT. Supplemented by reference TRBV28 and TRBJ1-5, the full variable domain reads DVKVTQSSRYLVKRTGEKVFLECVQDMDHENMFWYRQDPGLGLRLIYFSYDVKMKEKGDIPEGYSVSREKKERFSLILESASTNQTSMYLCASKTGAYKQPQHFGDGTRLSIL.

V gene TRBV5-1 combines with J gene TRBJ2-2; the match to TRBD1 covers 9 bases. Germline V gene data show CDR1 as SGHRS and CDR2 as YFSETQ. V lost 4 bases, J lost 5 bases, and 6 bases stayed unmatched. This CDR3 has 15 amino acids. CDR3 nucleotides: TGCGCCAGCAGCACAACCGGGACAGGGACCGGGGAGCTGTTTTTT. Encoded protein: CASSTTGTGTGELFF.

The V call is TRBV6-4, the J call TRBJ2-5; D possibly corresponds to TRBD1 (7 bases). CDR1 and CDR2 from the germline V gene are MRHNA and SNTAGT. The CDR3 consists of 14 residues. Trimming pared 7 bases from V and 1 base from J, leaving 13 bases between. CDR3 in amino acids: CASTPRDSQETQYF. Written as DNA, the CDR3 is TGTGCCAGCACTCCGCGGGACAGCCAAGAGACCCAGTACTTC.

In its sample, this clonotype was seen a few times. The chain is built from TRBV29-1 and TRBJ1-3; 7 positions match TRBD1. Germline V lookup: CDR1 SQVTM, CDR2 ANQGSEA. V lost 6 bases and J lost 3; bases outside the gene matches: 8. This CDR3 comprises 14 residues. Written as DNA, the CDR3 is TGCAGCGTCCTACAGGGGACGGGTGGAAACACCATATATTTT. It translates to CSVLQGTGGNTIYF. Combining the CDR3 with reference TRBV29-1 and TRBJ1-3 gives the whole variable domain SAVISQKPSRDICQRGTSLTIQCQVDSQVTMMFWYRQQPGQSLTLIATANQGSEATYESGFVIDKFPISRPNLTFSTLTVSNMSPEDSSIYLCSVLQGTGGNTIYFGEGSWLTVV.

This clonotype was counted ten times or more. J is TRBJ2-2 and V is TRBV3-1; tentatively, D is TRBD1 (5 bases). Trimming left V 0 bases short and J 4 bases short, with 15 bases between. The germline V gene encodes CDR1 LGHDT and CDR2 YNNKEL (reference sequence). The CDR3 consists of 17 residues. CDR3 protein: CASSQEARGRITGELFF. CDR3 nucleotide sequence: TGTGCCAGCAGCCAAGAGGCTAGGGGCCGAATCACCGGGGAGCTGTTTTTT. Based on the CDR3 plus reference TRBV3-1 and TRBJ2-2, the full variable domain is DTAVSQTPKYLVTQMGNDKSIKCEQNLGHDTMYWYKQDSKKFLKIMFSYNNKELIINETVPNRFSPKSPDKAHLNLHINSLELGDSAVYFCASSQEARGRITGELFFGEGSRLTVL.